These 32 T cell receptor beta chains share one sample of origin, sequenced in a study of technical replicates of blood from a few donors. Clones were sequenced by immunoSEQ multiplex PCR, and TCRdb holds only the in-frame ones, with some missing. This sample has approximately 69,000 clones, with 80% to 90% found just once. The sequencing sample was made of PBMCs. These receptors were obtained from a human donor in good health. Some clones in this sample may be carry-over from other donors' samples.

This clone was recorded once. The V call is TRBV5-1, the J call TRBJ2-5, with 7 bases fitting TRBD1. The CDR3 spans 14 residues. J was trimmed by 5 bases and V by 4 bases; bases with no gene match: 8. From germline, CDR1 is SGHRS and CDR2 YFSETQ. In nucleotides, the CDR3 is TGCGCCAGCAGCGCCCAGGGGGTAACGGAGACCCAGTACTTC. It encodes CASSAQGVTETQYF.

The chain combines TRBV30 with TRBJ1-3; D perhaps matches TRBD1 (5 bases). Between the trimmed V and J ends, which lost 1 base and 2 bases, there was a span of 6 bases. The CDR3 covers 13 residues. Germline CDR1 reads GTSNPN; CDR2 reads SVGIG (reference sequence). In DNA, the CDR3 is TGTGCCTGGAGTGGGGGGGCTGGAAACACCATATATTTT. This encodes CAWSGGAGNTIYF.

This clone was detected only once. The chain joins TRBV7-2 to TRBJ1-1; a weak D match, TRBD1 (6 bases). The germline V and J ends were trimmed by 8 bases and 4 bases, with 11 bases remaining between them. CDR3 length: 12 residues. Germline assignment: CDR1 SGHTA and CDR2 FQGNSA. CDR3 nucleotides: TGTGCCAGCTTAGGACAGATCACTGAAGCTTTCTTT. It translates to CASLGQITEAFF.

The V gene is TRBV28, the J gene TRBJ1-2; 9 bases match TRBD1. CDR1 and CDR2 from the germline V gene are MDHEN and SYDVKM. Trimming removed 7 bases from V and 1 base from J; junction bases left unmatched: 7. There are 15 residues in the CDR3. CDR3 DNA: TGTGCCAGCACCGCGACAGGGGGGTATAACTATGGCTACACCTTC. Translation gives CASTATGGYNYGYTF.

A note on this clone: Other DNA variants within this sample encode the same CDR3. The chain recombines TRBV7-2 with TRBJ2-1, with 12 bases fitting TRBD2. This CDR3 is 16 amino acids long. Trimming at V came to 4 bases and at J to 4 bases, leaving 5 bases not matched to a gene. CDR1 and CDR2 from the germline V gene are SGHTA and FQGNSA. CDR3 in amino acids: CASSSRTSGAYNEQFF. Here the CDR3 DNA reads TGTGCCAGCAGCTCCAGGACTAGCGGGGCTTACAATGAGCAGTTCTTC.

CDR3 region: CASSFSVMNTEAFF. CDR3 nucleotides: TGCGCCAGCAGCTTTTCAGTGATGAACACTGAAGCTTTCTTT. This chain joins TRBV5-1 and TRBJ1-1; D call uncertain. Trimming removed 2 bases at V and 0 bases at J, with 8 bases between. The CDR3 has 14 amino acids. The germline CDR1 and CDR2 sequences are SGHRS and YFSETQ.

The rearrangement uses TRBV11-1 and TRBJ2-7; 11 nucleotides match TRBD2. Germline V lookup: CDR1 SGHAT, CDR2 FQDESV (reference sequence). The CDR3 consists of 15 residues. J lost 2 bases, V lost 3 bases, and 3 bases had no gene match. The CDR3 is CASSLTSGEAYEQYF. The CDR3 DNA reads TGTGCCAGCAGCTTGACTAGCGGGGAAGCCTACGAGCAGTACTTC.

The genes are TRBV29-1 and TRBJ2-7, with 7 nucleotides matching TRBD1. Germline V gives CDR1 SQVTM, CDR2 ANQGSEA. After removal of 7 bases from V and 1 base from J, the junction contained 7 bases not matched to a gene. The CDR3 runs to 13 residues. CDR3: CSAEDRESYEQYF. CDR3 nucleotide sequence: TGCAGCGCAGAAGACAGGGAATCCTACGAGCAGTACTTC.

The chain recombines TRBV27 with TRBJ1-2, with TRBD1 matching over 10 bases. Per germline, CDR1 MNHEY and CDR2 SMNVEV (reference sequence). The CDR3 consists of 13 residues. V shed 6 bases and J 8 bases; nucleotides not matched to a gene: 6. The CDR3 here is CASSMTGGGGYTF. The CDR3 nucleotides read TGTGCCAGCAGCATGACAGGGGGCGGGGGCTACACCTTC.

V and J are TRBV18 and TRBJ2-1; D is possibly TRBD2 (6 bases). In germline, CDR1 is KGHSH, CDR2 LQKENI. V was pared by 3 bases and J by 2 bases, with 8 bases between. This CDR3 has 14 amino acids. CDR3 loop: CASSPAGPYNEQFF. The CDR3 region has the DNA TGTGCCAGCTCACCGGCGGGGCCCTACAATGAGCAGTTCTTC.

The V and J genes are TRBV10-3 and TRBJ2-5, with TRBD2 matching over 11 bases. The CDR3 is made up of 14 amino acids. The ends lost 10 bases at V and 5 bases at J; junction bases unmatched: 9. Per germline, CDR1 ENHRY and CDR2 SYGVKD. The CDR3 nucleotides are TGTGCCAGCGCAACTAGCGGGAGACGGGAGACCCAGTACTTC. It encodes CASATSGRRETQYF.

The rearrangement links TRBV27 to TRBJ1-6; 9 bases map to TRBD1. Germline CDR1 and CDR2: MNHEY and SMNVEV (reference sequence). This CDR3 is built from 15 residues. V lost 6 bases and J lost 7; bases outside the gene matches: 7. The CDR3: CASRRPGTGNSPLHF. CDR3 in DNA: TGTGCCAGCAGGAGACCCGGGACAGGGAATTCACCCCTCCACTTT.

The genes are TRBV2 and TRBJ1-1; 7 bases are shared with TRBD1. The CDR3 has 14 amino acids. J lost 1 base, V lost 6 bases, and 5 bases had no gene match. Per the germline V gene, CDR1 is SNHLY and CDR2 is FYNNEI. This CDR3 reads CASRDRAANTEAFF. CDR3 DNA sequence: TGTGCCAGCAGAGACAGGGCTGCGAACACTGAAGCTTTCTTT.

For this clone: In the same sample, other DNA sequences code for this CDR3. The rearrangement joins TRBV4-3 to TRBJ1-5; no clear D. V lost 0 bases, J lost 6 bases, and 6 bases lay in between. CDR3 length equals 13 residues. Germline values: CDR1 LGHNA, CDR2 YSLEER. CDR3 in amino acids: CASSQDRGQPQHF. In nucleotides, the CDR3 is TGCGCCAGCAGCCAAGATCGGGGTCAGCCCCAGCATTTT.

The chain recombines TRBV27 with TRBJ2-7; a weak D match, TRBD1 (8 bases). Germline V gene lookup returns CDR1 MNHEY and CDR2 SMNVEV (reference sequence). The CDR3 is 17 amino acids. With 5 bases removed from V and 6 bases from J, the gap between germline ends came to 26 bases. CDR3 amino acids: CASSREGTTTGESEQYF. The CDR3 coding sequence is TGTGCCAGCAGTCGTGAAGGGACTACGACAGGGGAATCCGAGCAGTACTTC.

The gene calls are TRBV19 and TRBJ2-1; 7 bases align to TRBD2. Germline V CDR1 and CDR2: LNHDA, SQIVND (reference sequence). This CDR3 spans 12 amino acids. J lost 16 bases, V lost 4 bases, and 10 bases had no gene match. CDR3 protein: CASSTQAGRTFF. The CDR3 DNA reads TGTGCCAGTAGTACACAAGCGGGAAGGACATTCTTC.

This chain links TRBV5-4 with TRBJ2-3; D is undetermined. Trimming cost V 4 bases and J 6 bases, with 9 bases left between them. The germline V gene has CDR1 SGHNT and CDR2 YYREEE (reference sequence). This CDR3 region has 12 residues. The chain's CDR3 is CASSPSRDTQYF. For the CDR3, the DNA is TGTGCCAGCAGCCCGTCTCGGGATACGCAGTATTTT.

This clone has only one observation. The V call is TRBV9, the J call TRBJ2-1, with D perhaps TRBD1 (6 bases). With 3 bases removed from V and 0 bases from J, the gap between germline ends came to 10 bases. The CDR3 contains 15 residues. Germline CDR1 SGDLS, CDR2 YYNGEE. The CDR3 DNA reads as TGTGCCAGCAGCGCTGGGGGCAACTCCTACAATGAGCAGTTCTTC. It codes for CASSAGGNSYNEQFF. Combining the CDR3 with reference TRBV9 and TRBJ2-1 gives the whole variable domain DSGVTQTPKHLITATGQRVTLRCSPRSGDLSVYWYQQSLDQGLQFLIQYYNGEERAKGNILERFSAQQFPDLHSELNLSSLELGDSALYFCASSAGGNSYNEQFFGPGTRLTVL.

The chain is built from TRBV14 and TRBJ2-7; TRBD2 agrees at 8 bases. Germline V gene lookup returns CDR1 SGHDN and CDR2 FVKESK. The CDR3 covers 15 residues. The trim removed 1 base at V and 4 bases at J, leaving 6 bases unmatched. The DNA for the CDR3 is TGTGCCAGCAGCCAAGCGGGTAGCGGGAATTACGAGCAGTACTTC. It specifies CASSQAGSGNYEQYF.

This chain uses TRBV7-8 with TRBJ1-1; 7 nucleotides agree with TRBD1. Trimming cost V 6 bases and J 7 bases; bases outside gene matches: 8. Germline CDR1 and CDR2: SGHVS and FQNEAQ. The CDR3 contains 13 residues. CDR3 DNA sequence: TGTGCCAGCAGACCTACGCGGGACAGTGAAGCTTTCTTT. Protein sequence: CASRPTRDSEAFF.

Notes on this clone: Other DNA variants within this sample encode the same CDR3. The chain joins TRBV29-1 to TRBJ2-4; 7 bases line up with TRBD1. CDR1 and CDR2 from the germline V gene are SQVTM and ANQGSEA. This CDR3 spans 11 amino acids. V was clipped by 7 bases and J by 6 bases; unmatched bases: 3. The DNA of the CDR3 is TGCAGCGGCAGACAGGGAAACATTCAGTACTTC. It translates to CSGRQGNIQYF.

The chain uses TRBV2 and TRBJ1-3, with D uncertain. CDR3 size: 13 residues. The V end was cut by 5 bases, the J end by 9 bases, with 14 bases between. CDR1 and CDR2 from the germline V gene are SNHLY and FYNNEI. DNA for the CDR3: TGTGCCAGCAGTCCCTCGGGATCCGGCACCATATATTTT. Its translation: CASSPSGSGTIYF. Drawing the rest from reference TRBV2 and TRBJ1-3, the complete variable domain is EPEVTQTPSHQVTQMGQEVILRCVPISNHLYFYWYRQILGQKVEFLVSFYNNEISEKSEIFDDQFSVERPDGSNFTLKIRSTKLEDSAMYFCASSPSGSGTIYFGEGSWLTVV.

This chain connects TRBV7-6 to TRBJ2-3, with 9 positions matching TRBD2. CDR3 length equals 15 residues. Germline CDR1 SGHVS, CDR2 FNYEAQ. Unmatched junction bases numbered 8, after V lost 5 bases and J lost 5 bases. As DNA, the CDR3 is TGTGCCAGCAGCCTATATAGCGGGAGAGGAGATACGCAGTATTTT. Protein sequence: CASSLYSGRGDTQYF.

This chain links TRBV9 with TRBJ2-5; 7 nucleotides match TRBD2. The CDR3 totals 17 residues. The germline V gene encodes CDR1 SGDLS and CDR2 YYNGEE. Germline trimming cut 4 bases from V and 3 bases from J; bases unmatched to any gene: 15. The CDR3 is CASSTSDVTGGEETQYF. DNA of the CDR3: TGTGCCAGCAGCACATCAGACGTGACTGGGGGGGAAGAGACCCAGTACTTC.

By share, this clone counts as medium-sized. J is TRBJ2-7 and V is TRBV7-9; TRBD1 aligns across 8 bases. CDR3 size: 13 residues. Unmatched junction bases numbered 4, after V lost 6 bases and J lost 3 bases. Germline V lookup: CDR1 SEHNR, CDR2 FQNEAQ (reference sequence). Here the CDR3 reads CASSLQGDYEQYF. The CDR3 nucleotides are TGTGCCAGCAGTCTACAGGGGGACTACGAGCAGTACTTC.

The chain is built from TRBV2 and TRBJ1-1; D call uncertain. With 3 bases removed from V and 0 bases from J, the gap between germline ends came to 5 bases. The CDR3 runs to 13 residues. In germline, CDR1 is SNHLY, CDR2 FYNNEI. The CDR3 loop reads CASSDNLNTEAFF. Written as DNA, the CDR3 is TGTGCCAGCAGTGATAATTTGAACACTGAAGCTTTCTTT.

In nucleotides, the CDR3 is TGTGCCAGTAGTCGCGGGGGGTCAAACAGATTCCACTCTGGAAACACCATATATTTT. It encodes CASSRGGSNRFHSGNTIYF. The chain recombines TRBV19 with TRBJ1-3; D is possibly TRBD1 (5 bases). This CDR3 has 19 amino acids. Trimming removed 5 bases from V and 0 bases from J, with 23 bases in between. The germline V gene encodes CDR1 LNHDA and CDR2 SQIVND (reference sequence).

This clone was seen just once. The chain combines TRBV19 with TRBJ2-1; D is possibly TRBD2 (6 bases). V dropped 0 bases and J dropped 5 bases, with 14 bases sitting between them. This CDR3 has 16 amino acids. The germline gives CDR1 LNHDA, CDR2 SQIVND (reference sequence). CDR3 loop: CASSIESLGLDNEQFF. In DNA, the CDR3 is TGTGCCAGTAGTATAGAAAGCTTGGGACTGGACAATGAGCAGTTCTTC.

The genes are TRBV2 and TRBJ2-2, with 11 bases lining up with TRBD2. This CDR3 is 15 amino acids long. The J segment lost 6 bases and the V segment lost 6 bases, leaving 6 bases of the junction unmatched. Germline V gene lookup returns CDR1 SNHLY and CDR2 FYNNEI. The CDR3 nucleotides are TGTGCCAGCAGGGGTAGCGGGAGGGCCGCCGGGGAGCTGTTTTTT. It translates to CASRGSGRAAGELFF.

In DNA form, the CDR3 reads TGTGCCAGCAGCCCTCATGGGGCCGGCAACGATGAGCAGTTCTTC. Its protein product is CASSPHGAGNDEQFF. V usage is TRBV7-2 and J usage is TRBJ2-1, with TRBD1 as a possible D gene (5 bases). CDR3 size: 15 residues. V gave up 5 bases and J gave up 8 bases, with 19 bases separating them. Germline loops: CDR1 SGHTA, CDR2 FQGNSA.

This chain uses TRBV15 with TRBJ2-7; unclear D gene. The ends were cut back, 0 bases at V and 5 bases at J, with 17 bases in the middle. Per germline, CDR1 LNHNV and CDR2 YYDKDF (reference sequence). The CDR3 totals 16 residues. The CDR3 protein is CATSRDRPGMFNEQYF. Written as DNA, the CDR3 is TGTGCCACCAGCAGAGATCGGCCGGGTATGTTCAACGAGCAGTACTTC. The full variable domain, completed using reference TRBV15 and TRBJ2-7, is DAMVIQNPRYQVTQFGKPVTLSCSQTLNHNVMYWYQQKSSQAPKLLFHYYDKDFNNEADTPDNFQSRRPNTSFCFLDIRSPGLGDTAMYLCATSRDRPGMFNEQYFGPGTRLTVT.

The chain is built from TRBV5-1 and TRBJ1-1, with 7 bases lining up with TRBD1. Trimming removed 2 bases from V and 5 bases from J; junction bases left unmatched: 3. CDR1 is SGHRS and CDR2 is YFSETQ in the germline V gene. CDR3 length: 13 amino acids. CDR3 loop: CASSFRGETEAFF. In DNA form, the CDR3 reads TGCGCCAGCAGCTTCAGGGGGGAAACTGAAGCTTTCTTT. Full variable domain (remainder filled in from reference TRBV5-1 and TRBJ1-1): KAGVTQTPRYLIKTRGQQVTLSCSPISGHRSVSWYQQTPGQGLQFLFEYFSETQRNKGNFPGRFSGRQFSNSRSEMNVSTLELGDSALYLCASSFRGETEAFFGQGTRLTVV.